The rows below give T cell receptor beta chains drawn from one sample of a study of blood T cell repertoires in COVID-19. Clones were read by immunoSEQ multiplex PCR, and TCRdb kept only the in-frame ones, dropping some. The table includes approximately 140,000 clones, approximately 86% detected once. The sample comprised peripheral blood. These receptors were obtained from a man aged 65 to 79 with acute or convalescent COVID-19. Each CDR3 is given with its conserved first and last residue. Fields, in order: J gene, clone size, V gene, D gene, CDR3 DNA, CDR3 protein. A D gene is named only where the DNA matches it firmly. Clone size appears in some rows only: once, few, many, or a class for an expanded clone.

>TRBJ1-1|once|TRBV12-5|TRBD1
TGTGCTAGTGCCGTCGGGACAGAGGTGAACACTGAAGCTTTCTTT
CASAVGTEVNTEAFF
>TRBJ1-3|.|TRBV5-1|TRBD1
TGCGCCAGCAAGGGACAGAGCTCTGGAAACACCATATATTTT
CASKGQSSGNTIYF
>TRBJ2-4|.|TRBV28|.
TGTGCCAGCAGAGAGCCGGGCTCAGGGGAAAACATTCAGTACTTC
CASREPGSGENIQYF
>TRBJ2-3|once|TRBV18|TRBD2
TGTGCCAGCTCACCCTATCTAGCGGTTGGAACAGATACGCAGTATTTT
CASSPYLAVGTDTQYF
>TRBJ2-5|.|TRBV6-2/TRBV6-3|TRBD2
TGTGCCAGCAGTTACCCGGGACTAGGGGGAGAGACCCAGTACTTC
CASSYPGLGGETQYF
>TRBJ2-1|.|TRBV11-2|.
TGTGCCAGCAGCCTTGTTAGGGGTACCTACAATGAGCAGTTCTTC
CASSLVRGTYNEQFF
>TRBJ2-1|.|TRBV5-4|.
TGTGCCAGCAGCTTGATGGGGGGAGCAGGTAATGAGCAGTTCTTC
CASSLMGGAGNEQFF
>TRBJ1-1|.|TRBV6-4|TRBD1
TGTGCCAGCAGTGTGACAGGGGGAAGCACTGAAGCTTTCTTT
CASSVTGGSTEAFF
>TRBJ2-7|.|TRBV25-1|.
TGTGCCAGCAGTGACCGCACCACGGGTTCCTACGAGCAGTACTTC
CASSDRTTGSYEQYF
>TRBJ2-2|.|TRBV6-5|TRBD2
TGTGCCAGCACCCCAGCGGGAGGGCCGGGCGGGGAGCTGTTTTTT
CASTPAGGPGGELFF
>TRBJ1-1|once|TRBV27|.
TGTGCCAGCAGTTCCCGAATGACAGGAGTGAACACTGAAGCTTTCTTT
CASSSRMTGVNTEAFF
>TRBJ2-7|.|TRBV5-1|.
TGCGCCAGCAGCCTAGGGGGGGGAGCCGGGTACGAGCAGTACTTC
CASSLGGGAGYEQYF
>TRBJ2-7|.|TRBV5-5|.
TGTGCCAGCAGCTTGGCCGCGGGGGAGCAGTACTTC
CASSLAAGEQYF
>TRBJ2-2|.|TRBV19|.
TGTGCCAGTAGTATAGCCCACACCTCGAACACCGGGGAGCTGTTTTTT
CASSIAHTSNTGELFF
>TRBJ2-1|.|TRBV5-1|TRBD2
TGCGCCAGCAGCAAGCGGGAGGACAATGAGCAGTTCTTC
CASSKREDNEQFF
>TRBJ2-1|.|TRBV19|TRBD2
TGTGCCAGTAGTTTTCGGACTAGCGGGACCTACAATGAGCAGTTCTTC
CASSFRTSGTYNEQFF
>TRBJ2-1|once|TRBV5-6|.
TGTGCCAGCAGCTTGCCTAGGGGGGGGTCCGAGCAGTTCTTC
CASSLPRGGSEQFF
>TRBJ2-7|.|TRBV5-1|TRBD1
TGCGCCAGCAGCTTGGGCGGGACAGGAGTATACGAGCAGTACTTC
CASSLGGTGVYEQYF